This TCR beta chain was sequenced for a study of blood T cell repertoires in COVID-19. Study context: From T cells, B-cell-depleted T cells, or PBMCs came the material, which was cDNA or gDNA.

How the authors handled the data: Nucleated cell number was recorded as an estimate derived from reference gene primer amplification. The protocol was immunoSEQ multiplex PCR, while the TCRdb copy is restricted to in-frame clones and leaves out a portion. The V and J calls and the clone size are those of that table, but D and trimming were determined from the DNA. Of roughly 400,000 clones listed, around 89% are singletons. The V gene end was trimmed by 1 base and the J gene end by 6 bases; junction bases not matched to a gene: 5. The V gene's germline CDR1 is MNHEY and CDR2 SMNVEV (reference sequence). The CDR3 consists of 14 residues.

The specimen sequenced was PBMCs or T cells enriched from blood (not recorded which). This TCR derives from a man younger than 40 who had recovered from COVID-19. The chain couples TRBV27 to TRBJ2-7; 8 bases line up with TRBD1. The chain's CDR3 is CASSLWRQGAEQYF. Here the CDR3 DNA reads TGTGCCAGCAGTTTATGGAGGCAGGGGGCCGAGCAGTACTTC.